This T cell receptor (beta chain) was sequenced during a study of T cell responses to AZD1222 COVID-19 vaccine (dated by TCRdb to about 2021). The study in broad terms: AZD1222 recipients whose second dose came at about 4 weeks and those whose second dose came at about 12 weeks were combined into one group, since spike-specific TCR depth and breadth did not differ between the two schedules. A total of 233 trial participants underwent TCR sequencing, of whom approximately 210 received two doses of AZD1222 and about 25 received two doses of the MenACWY control vaccine. Trial participants were enrolled by age into 18-55, 56-69 and 70-plus year subgroups, with roughly 160, 29 and 62 TCR-sequenced participants respectively. What the work shows at the level of the full study, not this receptor alone: After two AZD1222 doses, both the breadth and the depth of spike-specific TCRs were significantly higher than at day 0 and than in MenACWY recipients. Because no day 14 peak-response samples were available, the repertoires could be characterized only after the peak T cell response. Vaccine-associated CD4 TCRs spanned the whole spike protein, with dominant responses in regions 160-218 and 743-854. Conclusions about previously exposed vaccinees are limited because only six or seven AZD1222 recipients were SARS-CoV-2 seropositive at baseline. Reportedly, close to half of the unique spike-specific TCRs recognized epitopes lying outside the regions that are mutated in the B.1.351 and B.1.1.7 variants. The 56-69-year group was small, and its depth increase did not reach significance, likely because of low power. Participants were mostly white British, with more females than males. The authors suggested clonal diversity may have been underestimated.

The CDR3 regions of human TCRbeta chains were analyzed by immunosequencing. Per the original workflow: TCRs in the repertoires were matched against a reference library of SARS-CoV-2-specific TCRs that had been generated with the MIRA antigen-specificity platform. Breadth was defined as the fraction of unique TCRs that were SARS-CoV-2-associated, and depth was defined as the fraction of total T cells that were SARS-CoV-2-associated. Using the MIRA data, each spike-specific TCR was assigned both to the spike region to which the TCR was reactive and to a CD4 or CD8 class. Log10-transformed breadth and depth values were compared by one-way ANOVA with Sidak's multiple comparisons tests. The immuneACCESS repertoire file appears here via TCRdb, limited to in-frame rearrangements. These files lack a portion of the clones; in checked studies, under half of the deficit traces to unresolved V genes, and the cause of the others is not known. The D gene and trimming were derived from the DNA, and the V and J assignments and clone size from that table. Across this sample there are about 110,000 clones, with more than 90% seen only once. Approximately 2.2% of the sample is in the top ten clones.

This specimen's time point label, interpreted: baseline before first vaccination. The vaccinee samples were drawn from two UK trials, COV001 and COV002, one of which was a single-blind randomized controlled phase 2/3 trial testing AZD1222 (ChAdOx1 nCoV-19) in healthy adults. Trial participant PBMC samples were collected at day 0 and day 28 after the second dose for TCRbeta chain sequencing. As for this clone: Its antigen remains unidentified. Base qualities were left out, and no much larger clone turns up one base away.

The sequence came from an adult in good health. Sequencing was performed on peripheral blood, taken on day 0 of AZD1222 vaccination.

The DNA sequence is as follows: TGTGCCAGCAGTTTTTCTGGACAGGGTAGGACCTTC. It encodes CASSFSGQGRTF. The rearranged segments are TRBV12-3 or TRBV12-4 and TRBJ1-2, and 8 junctional nucleotides match TRBD1. From the cysteine up to the phenylalanine, the CDR3 has a length of 12 residues. CDR3 DNA is the only sequence kept; it has 36 bases, read in frame from the first base. Trimmed from V: 3 bases; trimmed from J: 14 bases; junction bases lacking a gene match: 8.